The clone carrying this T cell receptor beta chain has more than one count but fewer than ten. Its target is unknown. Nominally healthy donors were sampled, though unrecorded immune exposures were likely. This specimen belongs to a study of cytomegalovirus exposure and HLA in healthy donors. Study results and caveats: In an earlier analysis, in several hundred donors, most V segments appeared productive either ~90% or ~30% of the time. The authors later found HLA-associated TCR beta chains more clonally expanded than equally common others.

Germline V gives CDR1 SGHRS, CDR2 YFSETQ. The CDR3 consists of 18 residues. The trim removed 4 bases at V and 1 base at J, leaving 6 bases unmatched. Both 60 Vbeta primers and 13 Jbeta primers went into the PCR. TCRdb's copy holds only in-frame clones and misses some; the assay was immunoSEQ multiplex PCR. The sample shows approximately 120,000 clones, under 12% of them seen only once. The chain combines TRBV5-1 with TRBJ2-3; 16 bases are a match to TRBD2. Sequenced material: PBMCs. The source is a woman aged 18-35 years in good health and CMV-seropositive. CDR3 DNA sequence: TGCGCCAGCAGCCTGGGGACTAGCGGGAGGGTCGGCACAGATACGCAGTATTTT. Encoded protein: CASSLGTSGRVGTDTQYF.